A selection of T cell receptor beta chains follows, all from one sample in a study of control samples from healthy donors and cancer patients. Some clones are missing from TCRdb's copy, which holds only in-frame ones; the method was immunoSEQ multiplex PCR. The sample carries approximately 89,000 clones, approximately 86% recorded once. The sequenced sample consisted of blood. Receptors originate from a man younger than 45 in good health. Each CDR3 is given with its conserved first and last residue. Clone size is given for some rows only: seen once, a few or many times, or a class if the clone is expanded.

CDR3 protein: CASSVETSGGETQYF
J gene: TRBJ2-5
V gene: TRBV9
clone size: .

CDR3 protein: CASSLVLNYWDTQYF
J gene: TRBJ2-3
V gene: TRBV5-5
clone size: .

CDR3 protein: CASSRGLADTQYF
J gene: TRBJ2-3
V gene: TRBV19
clone size: .

CDR3 protein: CASSLQGNPYEQYF
J gene: TRBJ2-7
V gene: TRBV28
clone size: .

CDR3 protein: CASSLGGWVGEAFF
J gene: TRBJ1-1
V gene: TRBV11-2
clone size: .

CDR3 protein: CASSRDGNYGYTF
J gene: TRBJ1-2
V gene: TRBV5-4
clone size: .

CDR3 protein: CSVRQGGSTDTQYF
J gene: TRBJ2-3
V gene: TRBV29-1
clone size: .

CDR3 protein: CASSLRGGGAILDTQYF
J gene: TRBJ2-3
V gene: TRBV11-2
clone size: once

CDR3 protein: CASSFGTSQETQYF
J gene: TRBJ2-5
V gene: TRBV7-8
clone size: .

CDR3 protein: CASSLKENYGYTF
J gene: TRBJ1-2
V gene: TRBV7-8
clone size: .

CDR3 protein: CASSQARTSSSNEQFF
J gene: TRBJ2-1
V gene: TRBV4-2
clone size: .

CDR3 protein: CASSPRTSGTDTQYF
J gene: TRBJ2-3
V gene: TRBV6-5
clone size: .

CDR3 protein: CASSYSNRARGTEAFF
J gene: TRBJ1-1
V gene: TRBV6-5
clone size: .

CDR3 protein: CASSLVQRGWDTQYF
J gene: TRBJ2-3
V gene: TRBV7-2
clone size: .

CDR3 protein: CASSRQATNEKLFF
J gene: TRBJ1-4
V gene: TRBV11-2
clone size: .

CDR3 protein: CSASGGDNYGYTF
J gene: TRBJ1-2
V gene: TRBV20-1
clone size: .

CDR3 protein: CASSIGGGSHTNNSPLHF
J gene: TRBJ1-6
V gene: TRBV19
clone size: .

CDR3 protein: CASTFGSASYNEQFF
J gene: TRBJ2-1
V gene: TRBV7-9
clone size: .

CDR3 protein: CASSLAGEGNQPQHF
J gene: TRBJ1-5
V gene: TRBV5-1
clone size: .

CDR3 protein: CASNPFPYNEQFF
J gene: TRBJ2-1
V gene: TRBV11-2
clone size: .

CDR3 protein: CASSSLSGANVLTF
J gene: TRBJ2-6
V gene: TRBV27
clone size: .

CDR3 protein: CASRQGAGSGTQYF
J gene: TRBJ2-3
V gene: TRBV6-5
clone size: .

CDR3 protein: CASSLASKLAGGAYNEQFF
J gene: TRBJ2-1
V gene: TRBV7-9
clone size: .

CDR3 protein: CASSLSGQTTDTQYF
J gene: TRBJ2-3
V gene: TRBV18
clone size: .

CDR3 protein: CASTAAKETQYF
J gene: TRBJ2-5
V gene: TRBV2
clone size: .

CDR3 protein: CASSVLVPDTQYF
J gene: TRBJ2-3
V gene: TRBV9
clone size: .

CDR3 protein: CASSTALTDTQYF
J gene: TRBJ2-3
V gene: TRBV5-1
clone size: .

CDR3 protein: CASSPPGVQDNEKLFF
J gene: TRBJ1-4
V gene: TRBV18
clone size: .

CDR3 protein: CAWSVQGDPSTDTQYF
J gene: TRBJ2-3
V gene: TRBV30
clone size: .

CDR3 protein: CASSPTQGHGYTF
J gene: TRBJ1-2
V gene: TRBV2
clone size: once

CDR3 protein: CASTPGTNYGYTF
J gene: TRBJ1-2
V gene: TRBV12-3/TRBV12-4
clone size: .

CDR3 protein: CASSQGAAPRTDTQYF
J gene: TRBJ2-3
V gene: TRBV4-2
clone size: .

CDR3 protein: CAWSASGGQPQHF
J gene: TRBJ1-5
V gene: TRBV30
clone size: once

CDR3 protein: CASSSPLERHIQYF
J gene: TRBJ2-4
V gene: TRBV27
clone size: .

CDR3 protein: CATRAYEQYF
J gene: TRBJ2-7
V gene: TRBV24-1
clone size: .

CDR3 protein: CSVIYRGATEAFF
J gene: TRBJ1-1
V gene: TRBV29-1
clone size: .

CDR3 protein: CASSMRGNTEAFF
J gene: TRBJ1-1
V gene: TRBV19
clone size: .

CDR3 protein: CASSLVQTNEKLFF
J gene: TRBJ1-4
V gene: TRBV5-6
clone size: .

CDR3 protein: CASRQGQGQETQYF
J gene: TRBJ2-5
V gene: TRBV7-6
clone size: .

CDR3 protein: CASSPQTGSQPQHF
J gene: TRBJ1-5
V gene: TRBV27
clone size: once

CDR3 protein: CASSSRQGASTDTQYF
J gene: TRBJ2-3
V gene: TRBV11-2
clone size: .

CDR3 protein: CASRLSGPGGDSPLHF
J gene: TRBJ1-6
V gene: TRBV14
clone size: .

CDR3 protein: CASSSTGGKVEKLFF
J gene: TRBJ1-4
V gene: TRBV7-9
clone size: .

CDR3 protein: CASSSVGGDSSYEQYF
J gene: TRBJ2-7
V gene: TRBV19
clone size: .

CDR3 protein: CASSSEDSSYNEQFF
J gene: TRBJ2-1
V gene: TRBV19
clone size: .

CDR3 protein: CASSIDHREETQYF
J gene: TRBJ2-5
V gene: TRBV19
clone size: .

CDR3 protein: CASSLSGGGIGTEAFF
J gene: TRBJ1-1
V gene: TRBV27
clone size: .